This T cell receptor beta chain derives from a study of OX40 agonist ivuxolimab in advanced cancers. V was shortened by 1 base and J by 4 bases, with 11 bases between the two germline ends. The CDR3 is made up of 15 amino acids. In germline, CDR1 is SGHDN, CDR2 FVKESK. Clones were sequenced by immunoSEQ multiplex PCR, and TCRdb holds only the in-frame ones, with some missing. This sample yields around 51,000 clones, of which around 77% are seen a single time; approximately 2% belongs to the top ten. The chain uses TRBV14 and TRBJ1-3; D gene ambiguous. This sequence was found in an adult with an advanced solid tumor such as melanoma, head and neck, liver or kidney cancer. The sequencing here drew on CD4+ or CD8+ T cells sorted from blood, taken in a trial of the OX40 agonist ivuxolimab. The CDR3 bases are TGTGCCAGCAGCCAAGTTGCAACTCAAGGAAACACCATATATTTT. This codes for CASSQVATQGNTIYF.